This is a list of T cell receptor beta chains from one sample in a study of shared clonotypes between healthy human individuals. Here immunoSEQ multiplex PCR was the method, and the copy in TCRdb shows in-frame clones only, minus some. This sample yields about 550,000 clones, of which about 95% are seen a single time; about 0.11% belongs to the top ten. The material sequenced was naive CD8+ T cells sorted from blood. Receptors originate from a woman in her twenties or thirties in good health. The CDR3 runs from the conserved cysteine through the conserved F or W. A D gene is named only where the DNA matches it firmly. The size entry is marked missing in some rows and otherwise reads once, few, many or a size class.

size,V,J,D,DNA,CDR3
NA,TRBV28,TRBJ2-1,NA,TGTGCCAGCAGTACGAGTCACGAGGGACCACATGAGCAGTTCTTC,CASSTSHEGPHEQFF
NA,TRBV9,TRBJ1-5,TRBD1,TGTGCCAGCAGCCCGACAGGGGTTTTGCCCCAGCATTTT,CASSPTGVLPQHF
NA,TRBV5-8,TRBJ2-3,TRBD2,TGTGCCAGCAGCGCTCTACTAGCGGGAGGGTCAGATACGCAGTATTTT,CASSALLAGGSDTQYF
NA,TRBV5-4,TRBJ2-1,NA,TGTGCCAGCAGCTTGTTTACTACACACGAGCAGTTCTTC,CASSLFTTHEQFF
NA,TRBV6-4,TRBJ2-2,TRBD2,TGTGCCAGCAGTGACTCGCGGGGGTTATCCACCGGGGAGCTGTTTTTT,CASSDSRGLSTGELFF
NA,TRBV6-6,TRBJ2-7,NA,TGTGCCAGCAGTTACTCCTCAGGGTACTCCTACGAGCAGTACTTC,CASSYSSGYSYEQYF
NA,TRBV19,TRBJ1-5,TRBD1,TGTGCCAGTAAGGTGGACAGGGAAGGGGATCAGCCCCAGCATTTT,CASKVDREGDQPQHF
NA,TRBV28,TRBJ2-7,NA,TGTGCCAGCAGTCCGACCAGACTCCGCTACGAGCAGTACTTC,CASSPTRLRYEQYF
NA,TRBV21-1,TRBJ2-7,NA,TGTGCCAGCCCCGGAGGACCCTACGAGCAGTACTTC,CASPGGPYEQYF
once,TRBV7-9,TRBJ2-5,NA,TGTGCCAGCAGGCCGCCGATGGGGGTCCAAGAGACCCAGTACTTC,CASRPPMGVQETQYF
NA,TRBV27,TRBJ1-5,TRBD1,TGTGCCAGCAGTTTAAGACAGGGGATTCAGCCCCAGCATTTT,CASSLRQGIQPQHF
NA,TRBV28,TRBJ2-7,NA,TGTGCCAGCAGTCACCTCCTGGAGCAGTACTTC,CASSHLLEQYF
NA,TRBV4-1,TRBJ2-7,TRBD2,TGCGCCAGCAGCCCCCCGGCGGGAGGTCTCCACGAGCAGTACTTC,CASSPPAGGLHEQYF
NA,TRBV2,TRBJ1-5,TRBD1,TGTGCCAGCAGTGAAGAGTGGACAGGGAGGCATCAGCCCCAGCATTTT,CASSEEWTGRHQPQHF
NA,TRBV5-1,TRBJ2-7,NA,TGCGCCAGCAGCTTGGGTGCGTCCTACGAGCAGTACTTC,CASSLGASYEQYF
NA,TRBV5-1,TRBJ2-5,NA,TGCGCCAGCAGCTTGAAGGGTCCCCCGCCCCAGTACTTC,CASSLKGPPPQYF
once,TRBV28,TRBJ1-5,TRBD1,TGTGCCAGCAGGACAGGGGTTAGCAATCAGCCCCAGCATTTT,CASRTGVSNQPQHF
NA,TRBV13,TRBJ1-1,NA,TGTGCCAGCAGCTTATCCTCGGTCCTGAACACTGAAGCTTTCTTT,CASSLSSVLNTEAFF
once,TRBV28,TRBJ2-3,TRBD2,TGTGCCAGCAGTTTAACCCTACTAGCGGGAGGGCCGGGAGATACGCAGTATTTT,CASSLTLLAGGPGDTQYF
once,TRBV30,TRBJ2-3,TRBD2,TGTGCCTGGCGGGGCGGGGGGAGATCCGCAGATACGCAGTATTTT,CAWRGGGRSADTQYF
NA,TRBV30,TRBJ1-6,NA,TGTGCCTGGAGTGAATGGGGGCATTCACCCCTCCACTTT,CAWSEWGHSPLHF
NA,TRBV28,TRBJ1-4,NA,TGTGCCAGCAGGCACCCGGGAGGGGCGGCTAATGAAAAACTGTTTTTT,CASRHPGGAANEKLFF
NA,TRBV11-2,TRBJ2-3,NA,TGTGCCAGTCATCCCCCACTAGTCAGAGATACGCAGTATTTT,CASHPPLVRDTQYF
NA,TRBV14,TRBJ2-7,NA,TGTGCCAGCAGCCCGACTAGGTCCCACGAGCAGTACTTC,CASSPTRSHEQYF
NA,TRBV5-6,TRBJ1-2,NA,TGTGCCAGCAGCTTCCGTGAGGGCTATGGCTACACCTTC,CASSFREGYGYTF
NA,TRBV2,TRBJ2-7,TRBD2,TGTGCCAGCAGTGAAGCTAGCGGGAGGGCCTACGAGCAGTACTTC,CASSEASGRAYEQYF
NA,TRBV19,TRBJ2-1,TRBD2,TGTGCCAGTAGTATACCTCCCTCGCGGGAGAGTTACAATGAGCAGTTCTTC,CASSIPPSRESYNEQFF
NA,TRBV29-1,TRBJ2-1,TRBD2,TGCAGCGTTGGCGGGGGACCCTACAATGAGCAGTTCTTC,CSVGGGPYNEQFF
NA,TRBV6-5,TRBJ2-1,TRBD2,TGTGCCAGCACCGCGGGAGGGAACAATGAGCAGTTCTTC,CASTAGGNNEQFF
once,TRBV11-3,TRBJ2-1,TRBD2,TGTGCCAGCAGCTTAGCTTTGCGGGAGGGCCTCTACAATGAGCAGTTCTTC,CASSLALREGLYNEQFF
NA,TRBV5-6,TRBJ2-1,NA,TGTGCCAGCAGCTTGCCCGGGGACAATGAGCAGTTCTTC,CASSLPGDNEQFF
NA,TRBV5-6,TRBJ2-7,NA,TGTGCCAGCAGCTTCCTTACCTACGAGCAGTACTTC,CASSFLTYEQYF
NA,TRBV7-6,TRBJ2-1,TRBD2,TGTGCCAGCAGCTTAAGTGGGACTAGCAGATACAATGAGCAGTTCTTC,CASSLSGTSRYNEQFF
NA,TRBV5-1,TRBJ2-7,TRBD2,TGCGCCAGCAGCTTGGCCTCGGGACTAGCGGGTTACGAGCAGTACTTC,CASSLASGLAGYEQYF
NA,TRBV27,TRBJ2-7,NA,TGTGCCAGCAGCACCCCGGGACGGAGCTCCTACGAGCAGTACTTC,CASSTPGRSSYEQYF
NA,TRBV11-2,TRBJ2-5,TRBD1,TGTGCCAGCAGCTTTGACAGGGACCACCAAGAGACCCAGTACTTC,CASSFDRDHQETQYF
NA,TRBV19,TRBJ2-1,TRBD2,TGTGCCAGTAGTCCCGGACTAGCGGGAGGTGCAACCTACAATGAGCAGTTCTTC,CASSPGLAGGATYNEQFF
NA,TRBV9,TRBJ1-2,NA,TGTGCCAGCAGCGTAGAAGGTTCTGGCTACACCTTC,CASSVEGSGYTF
NA,TRBV6-5,TRBJ2-7,NA,TGTGCCAGCAGTTACTCGAGCGGGTCGGGATCCTACGAGCAGTACTTC,CASSYSSGSGSYEQYF
NA,TRBV6-5,TRBJ2-1,NA,TGTGCCAGCAGTACCCCACTAGAGGGGTACAATGAGCAGTTCTTC,CASSTPLEGYNEQFF
NA,TRBV9,TRBJ2-3,TRBD2,TGTGCCAGCAGCGTAGGAGTGCTAGCGGGAGGGCCAGGCACAGATACGCAGTATTTT,CASSVGVLAGGPGTDTQYF
NA,TRBV13,TRBJ2-4,NA,TGTGCCAGCAGCCCCGGCTCCAAAAACATTCAGTACTTC,CASSPGSKNIQYF
NA,TRBV7-9,TRBJ2-5,NA,TGTGCCAGCAGCGCCGGACTCCAAGAGACCCAGTACTTC,CASSAGLQETQYF
NA,TRBV28,TRBJ1-2,NA,TGTGCCAGCAGTTTATCAGACAGCAACTACTATGGCTACACCTTC,CASSLSDSNYYGYTF
NA,TRBV27,TRBJ2-7,NA,TGTGCCAGCAGCCCGACCGAGGCGAGCTCCTACGAGCAGTACTTC,CASSPTEASSYEQYF
NA,TRBV4-1,TRBJ1-6,NA,TGCGCCAGCAGCCAAGACCTCCGCCCAGGGTCACCCCTCCACTTT,CASSQDLRPGSPLHF